Below are 2 T cell receptor beta chains sequenced from a single sample in a study of monozygotic twins with inflammatory bowel disease (dated by TCRdb to the late 2010s). Libraries were prepared through 5' RACE. Sequencing was performed on an Illumina HiSeq 2500. With the reads reprocessed by TCRdb, a single entry stands for each CDR3 protein sequence and no DNA is reported. The record for this sample contains approximately 420,000 distinct CDR3 sequences. The ten largest clones represent 2% to 2.5% of the sample. The sequenced sample consisted of blood. These receptors were obtained from a human donor with ulcerative colitis or Crohn's disease, or a healthy co-twin of an affected twin (not recorded which).

The gene calls are TRBV7-9 and TRBJ2-1; the D gene TCRdb calls, TRBD1, cannot be checked with no DNA. This CDR3 is 16 amino acids long. Germline loops: CDR1 SEHNR, CDR2 FQNEAQ (reference sequence). The CDR3 loop is CASSQSGTERSNEQFF.

The chain recombines TRBV7-3 with TRBJ2-1; TCRdb names TRBD2, which stays unverified in the absence of DNA. The CDR3 runs 16 residues. From germline, CDR1 is SGHTA and CDR2 FQGTGA. CDR3 sequence reads: CASSLKAAGGTNEQFF.